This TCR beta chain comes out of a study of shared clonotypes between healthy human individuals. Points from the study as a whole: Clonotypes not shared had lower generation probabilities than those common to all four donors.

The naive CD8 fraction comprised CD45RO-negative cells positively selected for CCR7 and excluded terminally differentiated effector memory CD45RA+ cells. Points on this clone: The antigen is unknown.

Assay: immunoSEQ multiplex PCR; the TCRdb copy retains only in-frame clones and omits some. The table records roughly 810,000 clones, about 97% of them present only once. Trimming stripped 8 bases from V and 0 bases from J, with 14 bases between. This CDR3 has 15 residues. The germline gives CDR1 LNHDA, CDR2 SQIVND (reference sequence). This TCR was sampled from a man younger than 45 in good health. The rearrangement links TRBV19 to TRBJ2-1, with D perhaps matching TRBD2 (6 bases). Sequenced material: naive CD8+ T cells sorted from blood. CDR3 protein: CASVRGRSSYNEQFF. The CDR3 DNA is TGTGCCAGTGTACGGGGGAGAAGCTCCTACAATGAGCAGTTCTTC.